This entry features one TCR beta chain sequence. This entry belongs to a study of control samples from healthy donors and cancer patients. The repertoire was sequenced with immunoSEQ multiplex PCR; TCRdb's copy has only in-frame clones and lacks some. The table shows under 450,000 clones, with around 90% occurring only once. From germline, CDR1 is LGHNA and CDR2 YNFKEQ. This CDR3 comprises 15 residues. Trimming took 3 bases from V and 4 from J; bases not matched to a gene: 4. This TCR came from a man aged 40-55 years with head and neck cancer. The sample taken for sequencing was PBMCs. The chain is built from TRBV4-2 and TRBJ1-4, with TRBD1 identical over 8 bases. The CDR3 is CASSHTGQGNEKLFF. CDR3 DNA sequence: TGTGCCAGCAGCCACACAGGACAGGGTAATGAAAAACTGTTTTTT.